This is a list of T cell receptor beta chains from one sample in a study of cytomegalovirus exposure and HLA in healthy donors. This table comes from immunoSEQ multiplex PCR, and its TCRdb copy is limited to in-frame clones, with some not included. The sample shows about 170,000 clones, just over 75% of them seen only once. The sequenced material came from PBMCs. Receptor source: a woman younger than 45 in good health and CMV-seropositive. CDR3s include the opening cysteine and the closing phenylalanine or tryptophan. The D gene is left open where the match is weak. Part of the rows lack a size; the others show once, few, many or a class for expanded clones.

v_gene	abundance	j_gene	d_gene	CDR3nt	CDR3aa
TRBV9	few	TRBJ2-7	TRBD2	TGTGCCAGCAGCGTAAGTAGCGGGAGTGCCGTCATCCACGCCTACGAGCAGTACTTC	CASSVSSGSAVIHAYEQYF
TRBV6-5	.	TRBJ2-3	.	TGTGCCAGCAGTTACTCGGCTAGCGGCACAGATACGCAGTATTTT	CASSYSASGTDTQYF
TRBV4-1	.	TRBJ2-5	.	TGCGCCAGCAGCCAATCAGCCGGGAGAGGGGCGGGGGAGACCCAGTACTTC	CASSQSAGRGAGETQYF
TRBV6-6	.	TRBJ2-5	TRBD2	TGTGCCAGCAGTTCCGAAACCTCCGGGACTAGCGAGTACTTC	CASSSETSGTSEYF
TRBV25-1	.	TRBJ2-1	TRBD2	TGTGCCAGCGGTGAGACTAGCGGGTGGAAGTACAATGAGCAGTTCTTC	CASGETSGWKYNEQFF
TRBV21-1	.	TRBJ2-3	.	TGTGCCAGCAGCAAAGGGTCTCACTTCTACACAGATACGCAGTATTTT	CASSKGSHFYTDTQYF
TRBV2	.	TRBJ2-2	.	TGTGCCAGCAGTGAGGTTAGGGGGAGGGACACCGGGGAGCTGTTTTTT	CASSEVRGRDTGELFF
TRBV27	once	TRBJ2-7	.	TGTGCCAGCAGTTTACCCAAAACCTACGAGCAGTACTTC	CASSLPKTYEQYF
TRBV2	.	TRBJ2-7	.	TGTGCCAGCAGGGGAGATCATTACGAGCAGTACTTC	CASRGDHYEQYF
TRBV4-2	.	TRBJ2-7	TRBD2	TGTGCCAGCAGCCAAGACCGGACTAGCGGGCCATACGAGCAGTACTTC	CASSQDRTSGPYEQYF
TRBV7-9	few	TRBJ2-7	.	TGTGCCAGCAGCCCTCAACTAGCAAATGGGGCAGCCGAGCAGTACTTC	CASSPQLANGAAEQYF
TRBV5-6	.	TRBJ2-3	.	TGTGCCAGCGGGTTGCGGGCTACTACAGATACGCAGTATTTT	CASGLRATTDTQYF
TRBV6-5	once	TRBJ2-7	TRBD2	TGTGCCAGCAGTCCACTAGGACTAGCGGCCGACGAGCAGTACTTC	CASSPLGLAADEQYF
TRBV14	.	TRBJ1-1	.	TGTGCCAGCAGCCAAGCCGGGTATGAAGCTTTCTTT	CASSQAGYEAFF
TRBV4-1	.	TRBJ2-2	TRBD2	TGCGCCAGCAGCCAAGAGGGGACTAGCGGGAGAGGCACCGGGGAGCTGTTTTTT	CASSQEGTSGRGTGELFF
TRBV10-1	.	TRBJ1-2	.	TGCGCCAGCAGTGAGTCTACAGGGAACTATGGCTACACCTTC	CASSESTGNYGYTF
TRBV7-2	.	TRBJ2-7	.	TGTGCCAGCAGCGTGAGCTCCTACGAGCAGTACTTC	CASSVSSYEQYF
TRBV2	once	TRBJ1-2	TRBD1	TGTGCCAGCAGTGAGGGGATCGGACAGGGCTATGGCTACACCTTC	CASSEGIGQGYGYTF
TRBV28	.	TRBJ1-2	.	TGTGCCAGCAGTCGCTGGACAGATGGCTACACCTTC	CASSRWTDGYTF
TRBV27	.	TRBJ2-5	.	TGTGCCAGCGGGTGGGATGGCGGGGCGTACCAAGAGACCCAGTACTTC	CASGWDGGAYQETQYF
TRBV19	.	TRBJ2-7	TRBD2	TGTGCCAGTAGTATAGGTCGTAGACTAGCGGGAGATGAGCAGTACTTC	CASSIGRRLAGDEQYF
TRBV29-1	.	TRBJ2-7	TRBD2	TGCAGCGTCCCCACCGGGGCTAGCGGGCTCAACGAGCAGTACTTC	CSVPTGASGLNEQYF
TRBV28	.	TRBJ2-6	TRBD1	TGTGCCAGCAGGCCCGGACAGGGGGCGCATGGGGCCAACGTCCTGACTTTC	CASRPGQGAHGANVLTF
TRBV9	.	TRBJ2-1	.	TGTGCCAGCAGCGTAGTGGGGAGCTCCTACAATGAGCAGTTCTTC	CASSVVGSSYNEQFF
TRBV4-1	.	TRBJ1-3	.	TGCGCCAGCAGCCAGGACCCCCCTGGGGCAGAACGAAACACCATATATTTT	CASSQDPPGAERNTIYF
TRBV19	once	TRBJ1-1	.	TGTGCCAGTATCACTCGGGGGGGATGGACTGAAGCTTTCTTT	CASITRGGWTEAFF
TRBV19	.	TRBJ1-5	.	TGTGCCAGTCGTCGGTTTAGCAATCAGCCCCAGCATTTT	CASRRFSNQPQHF